These 28 T cell receptor beta chains came from one sample sequenced in a study of blood T cell repertoires in COVID-19. TCRdb keeps only in-frame clones here, not all; method: immunoSEQ multiplex PCR. The sample includes roughly 150,000 clones, around 83% of them seen just once. Sequencing was done on a sample of peripheral blood. All receptors come from a woman aged 70 to 79 who had recovered from COVID-19.

The genes are TRBV7-9 and TRBJ1-2; D is unclear. The CDR3 spans 12 residues. Trimming left V 3 bases short and J 6 bases short, with 8 bases between. From germline, CDR1 is SEHNR and CDR2 FQNEAQ (reference sequence). This CDR3 is CASSFPEDGYTF. CDR3 DNA: TGTGCCAGCAGCTTCCCTGAGGATGGCTACACCTTC.

V gene TRBV7-2 combines with J gene TRBJ2-1; a possible D gene is TRBD1 (5 bases). The CDR3 is 14 residues long. Per the germline V gene, CDR1 is SGHTA and CDR2 is FQGNSA. V was trimmed by 5 bases and J by 4 bases, leaving 12 bases between them. The CDR3 sequence: CASSPGQRYNEQFF. CDR3 nucleotides: TGTGCCAGCAGCCCCGGACAACGTTACAATGAGCAGTTCTTC. Supplemented by reference TRBV7-2 and TRBJ2-1, the full variable domain reads GAGVSQSPSNKVTEKGKDVELRCDPISGHTALYWYRQSLGQGLEFLIYFQGNSAPDKSGLPSDRFSAERTGGSVSTLTIQRTQQEDSAVYLCASSPGQRYNEQFFGPGTRLTVL.

The chain is built from TRBV27 and TRBJ2-7; the D is unclear. Germline CDR1 MNHEY, CDR2 SMNVEV (reference sequence). V shed 6 bases and J shed 3 bases, with 12 bases lying between them. The CDR3 runs to 13 residues. Written as DNA, the CDR3 is TGTGCCAGCAGCCTTGAGTACGGCTACGAGCAGTACTTC. Encoded protein: CASSLEYGYEQYF.

The rearrangement links TRBV6-5 to TRBJ1-1; no clear D gene. V was cut by 3 bases and J by 4 bases, with 15 bases left in between. The CDR3 has 15 amino acids. The germline V gene encodes CDR1 MNHEY and CDR2 SVGAGI. The CDR3 loop reads CASSYMRAEGTEAFF. CDR3 DNA: TGTGCCAGCAGTTATATGAGGGCGGAGGGCACTGAAGCTTTCTTT.

This clone was observed a single time. The chain recombines TRBV5-6 with TRBJ1-4; 9 bases are shared with TRBD1. Germline values: CDR1 SGHDT, CDR2 YYEEEE. V was pared by 0 bases and J by 12 bases, with 6 bases of the junction left unmatched. The length of the CDR3 is 14 residues. The CDR3 DNA is TGTGCCAGCAGCTTGGTTGGGGGACAGGGCGAACTGTTTTTT. Protein product: CASSLVGGQGELFF. Using reference TRBV5-6 and TRBJ1-4 for the parts outside the CDR3, the full variable domain is DAGVTQSPTHLIKTRGQQVTLRCSPKSGHDTVSWYQQALGQGPQFIFQYYEEEERQRGNFPDRFSGHQFPNYSSELNVNALLLGDSALYLCASSLVGGQGELFFGSGTQLSVL.

V usage is TRBV2 and J usage is TRBJ1-2; TRBD1 is a possible D gene (6 bases). The CDR3 totals 13 residues. Trimming removed 7 bases from V and 2 bases from J, with 11 bases in between. CDR1 is SNHLY and CDR2 is FYNNEI in the germline V gene. CDR3 nucleotides: TGTGCCAGCACTTTGACAGGCAACTATGGCTACACCTTC. It is translated as CASTLTGNYGYTF.

This clone turned up a few times. The chain couples TRBV6-6 to TRBJ1-2; 10 nucleotides agree with TRBD1. V shed 6 bases and J 8 bases; nucleotides not matched to a gene: 6. Germline V CDR1 and CDR2: MNHNY, SVGAGI (reference sequence). CDR3 length: 13 residues. The CDR3: CASRPGQGVGYTF. CDR3 bases: TGTGCCAGCAGACCCGGACAGGGGGTGGGCTACACCTTC.

The chain couples TRBV11-2 to TRBJ1-1; a weak D match, TRBD1 (5 bases). The length of the CDR3 is 15 residues. Germline CDR1 and CDR2: SGHAT and FQNNGV. The V gene lost 5 bases and the J gene lost 4 bases, with 17 bases spanning the gap. The CDR3 sequence is CASSPRAGRGTEAFF. In DNA form, the CDR3 reads TGTGCCAGCAGCCCCCGGGCGGGGCGAGGCACTGAAGCTTTCTTT.

The CDR3 spells CASSQPTGTPNYGYTF. CDR3 in DNA: TGCGCCAGCAGCCAACCCACAGGGACCCCAAACTATGGCTACACCTTC. The V gene is TRBV4-1, the J gene TRBJ1-2, with a possible D match to TRBD1 (6 bases). Germline assignment: CDR1 MGHRA and CDR2 YSYEKL. Trimming removed 2 bases from V and 2 bases from J, with 15 bases in between. This CDR3 spans 16 amino acids.

This sequence joins TRBV6-1 and TRBJ1-1; TRBD1 is a possible D gene (5 bases). Per the germline V gene, CDR1 is MNHNS and CDR2 is SASEGT. The CDR3 sequence is 14 residues long. V lost 0 bases and J lost 2, with 7 bases in between. The CDR3 reads CASSEAGGNTEAFF. CDR3 nucleotides: TGTGCCAGCAGTGAAGCGGGGGGAAACACTGAAGCTTTCTTT.

The chain employs TRBV6-2 or TRBV6-3 and TRBJ2-3; a possible D gene is TRBD1 (5 bases). The length of the CDR3 is 16 residues. CDR1 and CDR2 (germline): MNHEY, SVGEGT. V lost 2 bases, J lost 2 bases, and 14 bases lay in between. The CDR3 DNA reads as TGTGCCAGCAGTTACATCAACAGGCCATACACAGATACGCAGTATTTT. The encoded protein is CASSYINRPYTDTQYF.

This chain links TRBV7-2 with TRBJ2-5; 7 bases match TRBD2. The CDR3 runs to 14 residues. The V gene's germline CDR1 is SGHTA and CDR2 FQGNSA. V lost 5 bases and J lost 4; bases outside the gene matches: 7. CDR3 in amino acids: CASSPGGSRETQYF. CDR3 nucleotides: TGTGCCAGCAGCCCCGGGGGGTCTAGAGAGACCCAGTACTTC. Drawing the rest from reference TRBV7-2 and TRBJ2-5, the complete variable domain is GAGVSQSPSNKVTEKGKDVELRCDPISGHTALYWYRQSLGQGLEFLIYFQGNSAPDKSGLPSDRFSAERTGGSVSTLTIQRTQQEDSAVYLCASSPGGSRETQYFGPGTRLLVL.

V is TRBV27 and J is TRBJ1-2; D unclear. Germline lookup yields CDR1 MNHEY and CDR2 SMNVEV (reference sequence). Trimming stripped 6 bases from V and 3 bases from J, with 17 bases between. The CDR3 has 15 residues. The CDR3: CASSPEFRYYYGYTF. CDR3 bases: TGTGCCAGCAGCCCCGAATTCCGGTATTACTATGGCTACACCTTC.

The chain joins TRBV3-1 (or the pseudogene TRBV3-2) to TRBJ2-7; 9 nucleotides match TRBD1. The CDR3 spans 14 residues. V lost 1 base and J lost 6; bases outside the gene matches: 4. Germline values: CDR1 LGHDT, CDR2 YNNKEL (reference sequence). Here the CDR3 DNA reads TGTGCCAGCAGCCAAGGGACAGGGGAGAGCGAGCAGTACTTC. Translation gives CASSQGTGESEQYF.

This clone was observed a handful of times. The chain joins TRBV27 to TRBJ2-7; D perhaps matches TRBD1 (6 bases). The V and J ends lost 1 base and 6 bases respectively, with 10 bases between them. The germline V gene has CDR1 MNHEY and CDR2 SMNVEV (reference sequence). There are 13 residues in the CDR3. The CDR3 nucleotides are TGTGCCAGCAGTTTATTTGGGGGCGGCGAGCAGTACTTC. This gives the protein CASSLFGGGEQYF.

Remarks on this clone: This sample also contains other DNA sequences that code for the same CDR3. This rearrangement joins TRBV18 to TRBJ1-6; perhaps TRBD1 as D (5 bases). Germline CDR1 KGHSH, CDR2 LQKENI. Trimming took 3 bases from V and 4 from J, leaving 7 bases between them. There are 14 residues in the CDR3. CDR3 nucleotides: TGTGCCAGCTCACCGGGGGGATATAATTCACCCCTCCACTTT. Translated, it gives CASSPGGYNSPLHF.

V and J are TRBV10-3 and TRBJ2-7; 8 bases are a match to TRBD1. Trimming at V came to 2 bases and at J to 5 bases, leaving 8 bases not matched to a gene. The V gene's germline CDR1 is ENHRY and CDR2 SYGVKD. This CDR3 spans 15 amino acids. The CDR3 DNA reads TGTGCCATCAGTGAGGGTCAGGGGGCTGTGAACGAGCAGTACTTC. This sequence encodes CAISEGQGAVNEQYF.

The chain is built from TRBV3-1 (or the pseudogene TRBV3-2) and TRBJ2-3; TRBD2 might be the D (6 bases). This CDR3 is 14 amino acids long. Deletions cut 7 bases from V and 2 bases from J, with 13 bases between. CDR1 and CDR2 from the germline V gene are LGHDT and YNNKEL (reference sequence). CDR3 loop: CASTRDSNTDTQYF. The DNA for the CDR3 is TGTGCCAGCACCAGGGACTCCAACACAGATACGCAGTATTTT.

This chain joins TRBV30 and TRBJ1-2, with D unclear. The germline CDR1 and CDR2 sequences are GTSNPN and SVGIG (reference sequence). V was trimmed by 1 base and J by 6 bases, leaving 9 bases between them. The CDR3 covers 12 residues. CDR3 region: CAWSGSLDGYTF. The DNA of the CDR3 is TGTGCCTGGAGTGGGTCGTTAGATGGCTACACCTTC.

The chain employs TRBV28 and TRBJ2-7, with TRBD2 matching 9 bases. The ends lost 6 bases at V and 7 bases at J; junction bases unmatched: 16. There are 16 residues in the CDR3. Germline V lookup: CDR1 MDHEN, CDR2 SYDVKM. The CDR3 DNA is TGTGCCAGCAGGCCCCCTAGCGGGGTGGGGATGGGGGAGCAGTACTTC. Translation gives CASRPPSGVGMGEQYF.

The chain employs TRBV5-1 and TRBJ2-5, with a weak D call TRBD1 (5 bases). Between the trimmed V and J ends, which lost 0 bases and 2 bases, there was a span of 14 bases. The germline V gene encodes CDR1 SGHRS and CDR2 YFSETQ. CDR3 length: 16 amino acids. The DNA for the CDR3 is TGCGCCAGCAGCTTGGAATTGCTGACAGATCAAGAGACCCAGTACTTC. It yields the protein CASSLELLTDQETQYF.

This clone was seen a few times. This chain uses TRBV4-2 with TRBJ2-3; 7 bases are shared with TRBD1. Germline CDR1 LGHNA, CDR2 YNFKEQ. The J segment lost 4 bases and the V segment lost 8 bases, leaving 9 bases of the junction unmatched. CDR3 length equals 14 residues. The CDR3 here is CASQDRLGADTQYF. DNA for the CDR3: TGTGCCAGCCAGGACAGGCTGGGGGCAGATACGCAGTATTTT.

J is TRBJ1-2 and V is TRBV30; the D is unclear. With 3 bases removed from V and 3 bases from J, the gap between germline ends came to 14 bases. Germline V gene lookup returns CDR1 GTSNPN and CDR2 SVGIG (reference sequence). CDR3 size: 14 residues. The CDR3 spells CAWRPLSRDYGYTF. In DNA, the CDR3 is TGTGCCTGGAGGCCCCTCAGCCGGGACTATGGCTACACCTTC.

The chain recombines TRBV12-3 or TRBV12-4 with TRBJ1-3; D is ambiguous. This CDR3 is built from 13 residues. V dropped 3 bases and J dropped 8 bases, with 11 bases sitting between them. CDR3 nucleotides: TGTGCCAGCAGTTTCGCCCTTACGGACACCATATATTTT. It translates to CASSFALTDTIYF.

The chain recombines TRBV6-5 with TRBJ1-4, with TRBD1 as a possible D gene (6 bases). This CDR3 spans 15 amino acids. Per germline, CDR1 MNHEY and CDR2 SVGAGI. V dropped 0 bases and J dropped 5 bases, with 10 bases sitting between them. CDR3 loop: CASSYSGHTNEKLFF. The CDR3 DNA is TGTGCCAGCAGTTACTCGGGACACACAAATGAAAAACTGTTTTTT.

The chain recombines TRBV7-2 with TRBJ1-1; D ambiguous. The CDR3 is 14 residues long. Germline CDR1 SGHTA, CDR2 FQGNSA. The V end lost 5 bases, the J end lost 1 base, and 11 bases lay between the germline ends. The CDR3 sequence: CASSKQSSNTEAFF. CDR3 DNA sequence: TGTGCCAGCAGCAAACAGTCCTCGAACACTGAAGCTTTCTTT.

The chain has TRBV19 and TRBJ1-2; TRBD1 agrees at 8 bases. Germline V gene sequence: CDR1 LNHDA, CDR2 SQIVND (reference sequence). V lost 9 bases, J lost 8 bases, and 8 bases stayed unmatched. CDR3 length: 12 residues. The CDR3, as DNA: TGTGCCAGCACGGACAGGGTTGAGGGCTACACCTTC. This translates into CASTDRVEGYTF.

The genes are TRBV7-9 and TRBJ1-2, with D uncertain. This CDR3 contains 13 residues. Trimming shortened V by 5 bases and J by 6 bases, and 13 bases separated the two germline ends. CDR1 is SEHNR and CDR2 is FQNEAQ in the germline V gene (reference sequence). The CDR3, as DNA: TGTGCCAGCAGCCCTCTGGTACTGCATGGCTACACCTTC. The encoded protein is CASSPLVLHGYTF.